The 13 T cell receptor beta chains below all came from one sample that was sequenced in a study of identical twins. One entry per CDR3 protein results from TCRdb running MiXCR on the 5' RACE reads. The table records 410,000 or so distinct CDR3 sequences, around 20% of them present only once. Sequencing was done on a sample of naive T cells sorted from blood. These receptors were obtained from a middle-aged man in good health.

This clonotype was seen at least ten times. V is TRBV5-8 and J is TRBJ2-7, with D perhaps assigned TRBD1 or TRBD2 (5 bases each). Germline CDR1 is SGHTS and CDR2 is YDEGEE. Trimming left V 3 bases short and J 2 bases short, with 9 bases between. The CDR3 is 13 amino acids. The CDR3 loop is CASSWGPPYEQYF. In DNA form, the CDR3 reads TGTGCCAGCAGCTGGGGACCCCCCTACGAGCAGTACTTC.

This clonotype was seen only a few times. The chain couples TRBV20-1 to TRBJ2-2; D possibly corresponds to TRBD1 (6 bases). The CDR3 extends over 17 amino acids. Germline V lookup: CDR1 DFQATT, CDR2 SNEGSKA (reference sequence). V was pared by 0 bases and J by 3 bases, with 17 bases between. As DNA, the CDR3 is TGCAGTGCTAGAGATCGAGGAGTGACAGGTCACACCGGGGAGCTGTTTTTT. Translation gives CSARDRGVTGHTGELFF.

This clonotype was counted only a few times. This chain joins TRBV30 and TRBJ2-1; 8 positions agree with TRBD1. V lost 8 bases and J lost 0; bases outside the gene matches: 9. CDR3 size: 15 residues. The germline CDR1 and CDR2 sequences are GTSNPN and SVGIG (reference sequence). CDR3 DNA sequence: TGTGCCGGACAGGGTTCCCCCAGCTCCTACAATGAGCAGTTCTTC. This encodes CAGQGSPSSYNEQFF.

This clonotype was observed a single time. This rearrangement joins TRBV11-2 to TRBJ2-1; 8 bases agree with TRBD1. V was clipped by 2 bases and J by 7 bases; unmatched bases: 4. This CDR3 spans 14 amino acids. The germline V gene has CDR1 SGHAT and CDR2 FQNNGV. The CDR3 DNA reads TGTGCCAGCAGCTTACAGGGGGCGCATAATGAGCAGTTCTTC. Protein: CASSLQGAHNEQFF.

This clonotype was counted at least ten times. V gene TRBV27 combines with J gene TRBJ2-5; TRBD1 aligns across 7 bases. V lost 2 bases and J lost 5; bases outside the gene matches: 5. The CDR3 consists of 14 residues. Germline assignment: CDR1 MNHEY and CDR2 SMNVEV (reference sequence). The CDR3 nucleotides read TGTGCCAGCAGTTTAAGTGGCAGGGGGGAGACCCAGTACTTC. Its protein product is CASSLSGRGETQYF.

The gene calls are TRBV20-1 and TRBJ1-5; TRBD1 matches at 9 bases. The trim removed 6 bases at V and 0 bases at J, leaving 24 bases unmatched. This CDR3 is 21 amino acids long. Looked up from germline, CDR1 is DFQATT and CDR2 is SNEGSKA (reference sequence). The CDR3 is CSATYQGFSGQGPFSNQPQHF. The CDR3 DNA sequence: TGCAGTGCCACCTATCAGGGTTTCTCGGGACAGGGACCTTTTAGCAATCAGCCCCAGCATTTT.

This clonotype was counted only a few times. This chain links TRBV20-1 with TRBJ1-1, with D hard to call. Trimming shortened V by 0 bases and J by 4 bases, and 15 bases separated the two germline ends. This CDR3 is built from 15 residues. CDR1 is DFQATT, CDR2 SNEGSKA, per germline (reference sequence). The CDR3 protein is CSARDFRARGTEAFF. DNA for the CDR3: TGCAGTGCTAGAGATTTTCGGGCCCGAGGCACTGAAGCTTTCTTT.

The chain uses TRBV6-1 and TRBJ2-1; a weak D match, TRBD2 (7 bases). Trimming took off 5 bases at V and 14 bases at J, with 22 bases between the two ends. In germline, CDR1 is MNHNS, CDR2 SASEGT. CDR3 length: 14 residues. For the CDR3, the DNA is TGTGCCAGCAGTCGACGAAGGGGGGAGGGCTGGGAGTTCTTC. It codes for CASSRRRGEGWEFF.

The chain employs TRBV4-3 and TRBJ2-7; 9 nucleotides line up with TRBD2. This CDR3 contains 15 residues. V gave up 4 bases and J gave up 0 bases; unmatched junction bases: 4. From germline, CDR1 is LGHNA and CDR2 YSLEER. This CDR3 reads CASSRLAGNSYEQYF. The CDR3 nucleotides read TGCGCCAGCAGCCGTCTAGCGGGAAACTCCTACGAGCAGTACTTC.

This clonotype has just a few counts. This chain joins TRBV5-8 and TRBJ1-5; D unclear. The CDR3 length is 15 residues. V was shortened by 4 bases and J by 0 bases, with 11 bases between the two germline ends. In germline, CDR1 is SGHTS, CDR2 YDEGEE. Written as DNA, the CDR3 is TGTGCCAGCAGCGACGGGATGTATAGCAATCAGCCCCAGCATTTT. It translates to CASSDGMYSNQPQHF.

This clonotype was recorded a few times. The rearrangement uses TRBV7-8 and TRBJ2-3, with a possible D match to TRBD2 (5 bases). The V end lost 3 bases, the J end lost 1 base, and 8 bases lay between the germline ends. CDR3 length: 14 residues. Germline V lookup: CDR1 SGHVS, CDR2 FQNEAQ. CDR3 sequence reads: CASSLGAGTDTQYF. CDR3 in DNA: TGTGCCAGCAGCTTGGGAGCGGGCACAGATACGCAGTATTTT.

CDR3: CASSTREDSPNEKLFF. Here the CDR3 DNA reads TGTGCCAGCAGCACCAGGGAGGATTCCCCTAATGAAAAACTGTTTTTT. The chain is built from TRBV5-6 and TRBJ1-4; TRBD1 is a possible D gene (5 bases). CDR1 SGHDT and CDR2 YYEEEE come from the germline V gene. The CDR3 sequence is 16 residues long. Trimming stripped 4 bases from V and 3 bases from J, with 16 bases between.

The table lists this clonotype with a few counts. In DNA form, the CDR3 reads TGTGCCAGCAGACGAACACTATCCGGGGCCCATCAGCCCCAGCATTTT. This encodes CASRRTLSGAHQPQHF. The chain combines TRBV28 with TRBJ1-5; possible D gene TRBD1, 5 bases. The CDR3 length is 16 residues. The germline V gene encodes CDR1 MDHEN and CDR2 SYDVKM. V was clipped by 6 bases and J by 5 bases, with 20 bases between them.